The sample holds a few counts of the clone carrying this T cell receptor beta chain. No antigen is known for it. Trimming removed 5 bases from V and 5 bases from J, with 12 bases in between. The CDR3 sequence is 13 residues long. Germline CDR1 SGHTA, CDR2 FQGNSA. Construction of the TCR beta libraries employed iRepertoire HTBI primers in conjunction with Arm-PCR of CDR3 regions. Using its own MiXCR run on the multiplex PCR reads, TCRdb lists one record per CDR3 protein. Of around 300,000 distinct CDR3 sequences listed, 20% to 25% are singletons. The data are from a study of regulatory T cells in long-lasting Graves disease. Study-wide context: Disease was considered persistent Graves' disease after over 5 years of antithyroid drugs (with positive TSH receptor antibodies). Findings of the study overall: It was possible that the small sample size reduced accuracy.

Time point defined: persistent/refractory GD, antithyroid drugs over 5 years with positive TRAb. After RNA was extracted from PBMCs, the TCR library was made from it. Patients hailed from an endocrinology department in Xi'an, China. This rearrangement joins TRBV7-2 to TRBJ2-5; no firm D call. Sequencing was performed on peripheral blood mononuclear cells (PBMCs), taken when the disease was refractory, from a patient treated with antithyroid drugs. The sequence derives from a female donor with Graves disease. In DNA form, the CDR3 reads TGTGCCAGCAGCCCAGCTCTCGAGGAGACCCAGTACTTC. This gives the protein CASSPALEETQYF.